This TCR beta chain was profiled in a study of T cell responses to AZD1222 COVID-19 vaccine. The study's findings and limits: Breadth and depth of Spike-specific TCRs rose after two AZD1222 doses. Repertoire sampling was restricted to post-peak T cell response timepoints.

Germline V gene lookup returns CDR1 SGHNT and CDR2 YENEEA. The CDR3 is 12 residues long. The V end lost 3 bases, the J end lost 5 bases, and 8 bases lay between the germline ends. To note about this clone: Its antigen is not known.

Assay used: immunoSEQ multiplex PCR; TCRdb lists only in-frame clones, some missing. The top ten hold about 15% of the sample, which has about 100,000 clones, almost 85% seen once. The V gene is TRBV11-3, the J gene TRBJ2-7; tentative D call: TRBD2 (6 bases). The clonotype was recovered from an adult in good health. Material: peripheral blood, obtained on day 0 of AZD1222 vaccination. The CDR3 DNA sequence: TGTGCCAGCAGCTTGTGGGGGGACGAGCAGTACTTC. Translated: CASSLWGDEQYF.